This T cell receptor beta chain derives from a study of cytomegalovirus exposure and HLA in healthy donors. Trimming stripped 0 bases from V and 2 bases from J, with 5 bases between. The CDR3 runs 14 residues. Germline CDR1 and CDR2: SGHRS and YFSETQ. A multiplex PCR was run with 60 Vbeta primers and 13 Jbeta primers. TCRdb's copy holds only in-frame clones and misses some; the assay was immunoSEQ multiplex PCR. Its table lists 74,000 or so clones. The chain recombines TRBV5-1 with TRBJ1-4; D gene uncertain. The sample comprised PBMCs. This sequence originates from a woman aged 55-69 years in good health and CMV-seronegative. The CDR3 coding sequence is TGCGCCAGCAGCTTGGGGCAGACTAATGAAAAACTGTTTTTT. It yields the protein CASSLGQTNEKLFF.